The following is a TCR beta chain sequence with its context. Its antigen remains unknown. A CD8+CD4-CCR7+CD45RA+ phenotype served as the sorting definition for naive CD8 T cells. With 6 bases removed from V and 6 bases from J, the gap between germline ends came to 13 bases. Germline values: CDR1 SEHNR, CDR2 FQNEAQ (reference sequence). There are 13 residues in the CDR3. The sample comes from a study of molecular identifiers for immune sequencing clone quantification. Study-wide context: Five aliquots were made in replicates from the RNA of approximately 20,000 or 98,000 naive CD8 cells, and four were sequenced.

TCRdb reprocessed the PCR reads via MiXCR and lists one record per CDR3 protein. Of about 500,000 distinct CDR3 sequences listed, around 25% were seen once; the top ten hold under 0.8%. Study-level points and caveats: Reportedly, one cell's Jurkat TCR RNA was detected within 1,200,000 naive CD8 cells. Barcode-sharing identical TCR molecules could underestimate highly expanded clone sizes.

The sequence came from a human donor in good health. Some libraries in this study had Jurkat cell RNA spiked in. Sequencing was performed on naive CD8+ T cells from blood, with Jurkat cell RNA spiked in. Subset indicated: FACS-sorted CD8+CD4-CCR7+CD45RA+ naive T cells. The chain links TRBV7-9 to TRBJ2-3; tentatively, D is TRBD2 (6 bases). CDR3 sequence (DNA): TGTGCCAGCAGTACTAGCTTGGGTGATACGCAGTATTTT. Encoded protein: CASSTSLGDTQYF.